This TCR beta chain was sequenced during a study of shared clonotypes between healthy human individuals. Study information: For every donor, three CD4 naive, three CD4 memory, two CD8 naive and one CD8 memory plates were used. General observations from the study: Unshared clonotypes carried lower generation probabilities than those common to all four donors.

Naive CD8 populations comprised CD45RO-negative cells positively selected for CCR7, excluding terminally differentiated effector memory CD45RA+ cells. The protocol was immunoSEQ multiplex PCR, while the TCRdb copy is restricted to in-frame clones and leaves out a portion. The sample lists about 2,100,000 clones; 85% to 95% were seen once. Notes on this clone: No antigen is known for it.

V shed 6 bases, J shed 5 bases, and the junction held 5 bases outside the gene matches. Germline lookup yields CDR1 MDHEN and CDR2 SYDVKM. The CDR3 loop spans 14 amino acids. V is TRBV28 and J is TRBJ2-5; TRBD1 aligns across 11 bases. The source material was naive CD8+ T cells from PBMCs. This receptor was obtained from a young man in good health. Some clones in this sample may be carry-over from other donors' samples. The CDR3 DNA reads TGTGCCAGCAGCAGGACAGGGGGCGATGAGACCCAGTACTTC. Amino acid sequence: CASSRTGGDETQYF.